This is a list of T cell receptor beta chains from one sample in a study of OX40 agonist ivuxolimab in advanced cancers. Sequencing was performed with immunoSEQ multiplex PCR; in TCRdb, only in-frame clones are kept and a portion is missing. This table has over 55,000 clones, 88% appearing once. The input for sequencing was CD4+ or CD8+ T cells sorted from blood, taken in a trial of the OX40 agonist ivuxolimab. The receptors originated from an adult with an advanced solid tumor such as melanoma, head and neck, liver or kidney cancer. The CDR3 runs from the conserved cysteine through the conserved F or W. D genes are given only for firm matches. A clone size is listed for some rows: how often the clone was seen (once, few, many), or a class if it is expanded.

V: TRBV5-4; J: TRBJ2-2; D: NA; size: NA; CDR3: CASKEGPNTGELFF; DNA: TGTGCCAGCAAAGAGGGCCCGAACACCGGGGAGCTGTTTTTT
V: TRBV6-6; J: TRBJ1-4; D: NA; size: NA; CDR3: CASSYLIPTNEKLFF; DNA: TGTGCCAGCAGTTACCTGATTCCAACTAATGAAAAACTGTTTTTT
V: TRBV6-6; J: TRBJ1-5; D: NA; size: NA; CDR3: CASSYSETGSNQPQHF; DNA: TGTGCCAGCAGTTACTCGGAAACAGGGAGCAATCAGCCCCAGCATTTT
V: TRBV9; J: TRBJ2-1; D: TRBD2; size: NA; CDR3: CASSASGRFYNEQFF; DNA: TGTGCCAGCAGCGCTAGCGGGAGGTTCTACAATGAGCAGTTCTTC
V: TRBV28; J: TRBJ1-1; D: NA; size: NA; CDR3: CASSLSPAGADTEAFF; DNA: TGTGCCAGCAGTTTGTCTCCCGCAGGGGCCGACACTGAAGCTTTCTTT
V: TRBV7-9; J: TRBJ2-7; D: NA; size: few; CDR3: CASSDNPPEQQYF; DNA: TGTGCCAGCAGCGATAACCCCCCCGAGCAGCAGTACTTC
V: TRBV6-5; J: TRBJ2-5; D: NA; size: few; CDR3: CASSEQDQETQYF; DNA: TGTGCCAGCAGTGAACAGGACCAAGAGACCCAGTACTTC
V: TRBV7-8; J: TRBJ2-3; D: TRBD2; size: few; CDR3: CASSFGTTGTDTQYF; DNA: TGTGCCAGCAGCTTTGGGACTACCGGGACGGATACGCAGTATTTT
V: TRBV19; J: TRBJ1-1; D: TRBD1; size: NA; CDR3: CASSSTGDTEAFF; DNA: TGTGCCAGTAGCTCGACAGGGGACACTGAAGCTTTCTTT
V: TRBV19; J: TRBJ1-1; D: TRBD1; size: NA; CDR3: CASSLLRGPAREAFF; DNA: TGTGCCAGTAGTCTCCTGAGGGGGCCGGCCAGGGAAGCTTTCTTT
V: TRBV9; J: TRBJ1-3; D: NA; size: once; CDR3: CASSLRDHRDTLSSGNTIYF; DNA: TGTGCCAGCAGCTTACGCGACCACCGGGACACCCTGAGCTCTGGAAACACCATATATTTT